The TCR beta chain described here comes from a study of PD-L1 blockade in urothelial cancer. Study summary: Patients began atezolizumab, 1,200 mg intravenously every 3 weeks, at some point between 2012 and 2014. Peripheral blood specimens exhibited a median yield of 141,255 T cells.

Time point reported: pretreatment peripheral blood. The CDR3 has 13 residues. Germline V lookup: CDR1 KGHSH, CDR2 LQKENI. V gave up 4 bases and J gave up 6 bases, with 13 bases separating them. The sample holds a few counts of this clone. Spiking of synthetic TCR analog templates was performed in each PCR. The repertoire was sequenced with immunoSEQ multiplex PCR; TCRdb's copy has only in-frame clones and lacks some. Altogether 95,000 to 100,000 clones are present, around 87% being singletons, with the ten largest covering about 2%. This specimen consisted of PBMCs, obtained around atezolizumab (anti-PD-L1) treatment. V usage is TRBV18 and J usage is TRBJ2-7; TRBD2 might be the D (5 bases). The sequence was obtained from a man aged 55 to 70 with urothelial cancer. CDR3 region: CASSREREREQYF. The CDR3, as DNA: TGTGCCAGCTCACGGGAGAGGGAACGCGAGCAGTACTTC.